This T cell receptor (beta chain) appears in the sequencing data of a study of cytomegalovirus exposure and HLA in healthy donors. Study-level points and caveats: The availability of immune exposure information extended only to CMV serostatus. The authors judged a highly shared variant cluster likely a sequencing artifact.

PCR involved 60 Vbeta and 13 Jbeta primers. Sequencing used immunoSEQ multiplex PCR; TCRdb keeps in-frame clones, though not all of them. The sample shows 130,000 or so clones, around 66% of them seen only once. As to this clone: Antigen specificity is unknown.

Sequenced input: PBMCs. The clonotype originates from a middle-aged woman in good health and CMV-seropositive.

CDR3 DNA: TGCGCCAGCAGCGCAACACAGGGGCCCCGCGGCTACACCTTC. Residues: CASSATQGPRGYTF. The J gene is TRBJ1-2, the V gene TRBV5-1, with 7 bases fitting TRBD1. The germline gives CDR1 SGHRS, CDR2 YFSETQ. The CDR3 consists of 14 residues. V lost 4 bases, J lost 8 bases, and 11 bases stayed unmatched.